This section outlines one T cell receptor (beta chain) sequence together with its context. Its antigen is unidentified. The CDR3 runs to 17 residues. Trimming shortened V by 4 bases and J by 2 bases, and 18 bases separated the two germline ends. CDR1 KGHDR and CDR2 SFDVKD come from the germline V gene. The data stem from a study of T cells after yellow fever vaccination. Study-wide results and caveats: Contaminating bulk clonotypes could be abundant in FACS-sorted repertoires. After the booster, over 95% of CD4 and 88% of CD8 primary-response clones were re-detected.

5'RACE template switching produced TCR cDNA carrying a universal primer site and UMIs. TCRdb redid the calling of the 5' RACE reads with MiXCR, one entry per CDR3 protein. The repertoire holds roughly 170,000 distinct CDR3 sequences, with roughly 8.8% as singletons. This material consisted of CD8+ T cells sorted from PBMCs, taken 45 days after the yellow fever booster vaccination. The gene calls are TRBV24-1 and TRBJ2-3; the D gene is possibly TRBD1 (6 bases). The sequence was collected from a man between 18 and 29 years old who received the YFV17D yellow fever vaccine. The CDR3, as DNA: TGTGCCACCAGTGAAACCCGGGGTACAGGGCTCACAGATACGCAGTATTTT. Protein: CATSETRGTGLTDTQYF.